The 15 T cell receptor beta chains listed next were all sequenced from one sample in a study of cytomegalovirus exposure and HLA in healthy donors (dated by TCRdb to about 2017). Library preparation used the immunoSEQ multiplex PCR assay. The multiplex PCR relied on a mix of 60 forward primers for TCR Vbeta segments and 13 reverse primers for TCR Jbeta segments. TCRdb's version of the immuneACCESS table is confined to in-frame rearrangements and falls short of the full clone set. An unresolved V gene accounts for under half of the shortfall where checked; the remainder is of unknown origin. The sample table lists under 200,000 clones, around 77% of them with a count of one. More than 2% of the sample lies in the top ten. Source material: PBMCs. Source of these receptors: a man in his 60s in good health and CMV-seronegative.

This chain joins TRBV14 and TRBJ2-3, with no clear D. The CDR3 spans 15 residues. Per germline, CDR1 SGHDN and CDR2 FVKESK. V gave up 0 bases and J gave up 0 bases, with 7 bases separating them. For the CDR3, the DNA is TGTGCCAGCAGCCAAGATTCCGGGAGCACAGATACGCAGTATTTT. Protein: CASSQDSGSTDTQYF.

V usage is TRBV4-1 and J usage is TRBJ1-6; unclear D gene. The V end was cut by 3 bases, the J end by 10 bases, with 13 bases between. Germline V gene lookup returns CDR1 MGHRA and CDR2 YSYEKL. The CDR3 covers 14 residues. CDR3 DNA sequence: TGCGCCAGCAGCCATACGAGGGATGAGTCACCCCTCCACTTT. It specifies CASSHTRDESPLHF.

The chain links TRBV6-5 to TRBJ2-7; D is possibly TRBD2 (5 bases). Between the trimmed V and J ends, which lost 5 bases and 3 bases, there was a span of 14 bases. CDR3 size: 14 residues. Germline lookup yields CDR1 MNHEY and CDR2 SVGAGI. The CDR3 nucleotides are TGTGCCAGCAGTAATTCGGGTGGGAGCTACGAGCAGTACTTC. Translated: CASSNSGGSYEQYF.

This chain joins TRBV5-1 and TRBJ2-3; possible D gene TRBD1, 6 bases. V was trimmed by 1 base and J by 1 base, leaving 13 bases between them. Per germline, CDR1 SGHRS and CDR2 YFSETQ. This CDR3 contains 16 residues. CDR3 in amino acids: CASSLTGAGGTDTQYF. In nucleotides, the CDR3 is TGCGCCAGCAGCTTGACCGGGGCAGGGGGCACAGATACGCAGTATTTT.

The V gene is TRBV29-1, the J gene TRBJ2-1; 8 nucleotides match TRBD2. Trimming at V came to 0 bases and at J to 8 bases, leaving 0 bases not matched to a gene. Germline V gene data show CDR1 as SQVTM and CDR2 as ANQGSEA. The CDR3 contains 12 residues. The CDR3, as DNA: TGCAGCGTTGAAGATAGCGGGGATGAGCAGTTCTTC. The encoded protein is CSVEDSGDEQFF.

The chain employs TRBV11-2 and TRBJ2-7; 9 bases fit TRBD2. The CDR3 contains 15 residues. The junction had 5 bases not matched to a gene; V was cut back by 5 bases and J by 0 bases. Germline values: CDR1 SGHAT, CDR2 FQNNGV. The CDR3 DNA reads as TGTGCCAGCAGCCTAAGCGGGGGGAGCTCCTACGAGCAGTACTTC. Its protein is CASSLSGGSSYEQYF. Using reference TRBV11-2 and TRBJ2-7 for the parts outside the CDR3, the full variable domain is EAGVAQSPRYKIIEKRQSVAFWCNPISGHATLYWYQQILGQGPKLLIQFQNNGVVDDSQLPKDRFSAERLKGVDSTLKIQPAKLEDSAVYLCASSLSGGSSYEQYFGPGTRLTVT.

This chain connects TRBV6-5 to TRBJ2-1, with D tentatively TRBD2 (6 bases). Trimming took 6 bases from V and 9 from J, leaving 15 bases between them. The CDR3 is 13 residues long. Germline-derived CDR1 and CDR2 are MNHEY and SVGAGI. For the CDR3, the DNA is TGTGCCAGCAGACTTCCGGCGGGGACTGAGCAGTTCTTC. Translating it yields CASRLPAGTEQFF.

The chain links TRBV27 to TRBJ1-3; D is perhaps TRBD1 (5 bases). The germline gives CDR1 MNHEY, CDR2 SMNVEV (reference sequence). Between the trimmed V and J ends, which lost 1 base and 2 bases, there was a span of 9 bases. This CDR3 contains 15 residues. The CDR3 region is CASSLFRGTGNTIYF. The CDR3 nucleotides are TGTGCCAGCAGTTTATTTCGGGGGACTGGAAACACCATATATTTT.

V gene TRBV6-1 combines with J gene TRBJ1-6, with a weak D call TRBD1 (6 bases). The CDR3 sequence is 15 residues long. V was cut by 0 bases and J by 9 bases, with 12 bases left in between. CDR1 is MNHNS, CDR2 SASEGT, per germline. CDR3 protein: CASSEADSGASPLHF. DNA for the CDR3: TGTGCCAGCAGTGAAGCGGACAGTGGGGCTTCACCCCTCCACTTT.

CDR3 in amino acids: CASSLEGQGFNEQYF. Written as DNA, the CDR3 is TGCGCCAGCAGCTTGGAGGGACAGGGATTCAACGAGCAGTACTTC. The V gene is TRBV5-1, the J gene TRBJ2-7; the match to TRBD1 covers 9 bases. Germline CDR1 reads SGHRS; CDR2 reads YFSETQ. With 0 bases clipped from V and 5 bases from J, the junction kept 6 bases outside the gene matches. The CDR3 is 15 residues long.

V is TRBV5-4 and J is TRBJ2-5; 14 nucleotides agree with TRBD2. The CDR3 runs to 16 residues. J gave up 3 bases and V 3 bases, and 4 bases lay outside the gene matches. CDR1 is SGHNT, CDR2 YYREEE, per germline (reference sequence). In nucleotides, the CDR3 is TGTGCCAGCAGCTCGAGACTAGCGGGGGGGAAAGAGACCCAGTACTTC. Amino acid sequence: CASSSRLAGGKETQYF. Supplemented by reference TRBV5-4 and TRBJ2-5, the full variable domain reads ETGVTQSPTHLIKTRGQQVTLRCSSQSGHNTVSWYQQALGQGPQFIFQYYREEENGRGNFPPRFSGLQFPNYSSELNVNALELDDSALYLCASSSRLAGGKETQYFGPGTRLLVL.

This chain's CDR3 is CASSQGPTIANTGELFF. The CDR3, as DNA: TGTGCCAGCAGCCAAGGTCCGACTATCGCGAACACCGGGGAGCTGTTTTTT. This chain joins TRBV5-6 and TRBJ2-2; a possible D gene is TRBD2 (5 bases). The CDR3 totals 17 residues. V was trimmed by 4 bases and J by 0 bases, leaving 16 bases between them. The germline CDR1 and CDR2 sequences are SGHDT and YYEEEE.

The chain employs TRBV25-1 and TRBJ2-2; a possible D gene is TRBD1 (6 bases). CDR3 length equals 13 residues. The germline gives CDR1 MGHDK, CDR2 SYGVNS. V lost 6 bases to trimming and J lost 5 bases, with 10 bases between them. CDR3 DNA: TGTGCCAGCAGAGGGGGACGGACCGGGGAGCTGTTTTTT. Amino acid sequence: CASRGGRTGELFF.

V gene TRBV7-9 combines with J gene TRBJ1-2; 7 bases line up with TRBD1. Germline lookup yields CDR1 SEHNR and CDR2 FQNEAQ (reference sequence). This CDR3 contains 14 residues. Unmatched junction bases numbered 10, after V lost 5 bases and J lost 7 bases. CDR3 sequence (DNA): TGTGCCAGCAGCCCTCCGGGCAGGGGGATTGGCTACACCTTC. This encodes CASSPPGRGIGYTF.

The chain uses TRBV19 and TRBJ2-3; tentative D call: TRBD1 (5 bases). The CDR3 is 14 residues long. The germline V and J ends were trimmed by 7 bases and 8 bases, with 19 bases remaining between them. The germline V gene has CDR1 LNHDA and CDR2 SQIVND (reference sequence). In DNA, the CDR3 is TGTGCCAGTAATCTTGGACAAGGCGTGGGTACGCAGTATTTT. Amino acid sequence: CASNLGQGVGTQYF.